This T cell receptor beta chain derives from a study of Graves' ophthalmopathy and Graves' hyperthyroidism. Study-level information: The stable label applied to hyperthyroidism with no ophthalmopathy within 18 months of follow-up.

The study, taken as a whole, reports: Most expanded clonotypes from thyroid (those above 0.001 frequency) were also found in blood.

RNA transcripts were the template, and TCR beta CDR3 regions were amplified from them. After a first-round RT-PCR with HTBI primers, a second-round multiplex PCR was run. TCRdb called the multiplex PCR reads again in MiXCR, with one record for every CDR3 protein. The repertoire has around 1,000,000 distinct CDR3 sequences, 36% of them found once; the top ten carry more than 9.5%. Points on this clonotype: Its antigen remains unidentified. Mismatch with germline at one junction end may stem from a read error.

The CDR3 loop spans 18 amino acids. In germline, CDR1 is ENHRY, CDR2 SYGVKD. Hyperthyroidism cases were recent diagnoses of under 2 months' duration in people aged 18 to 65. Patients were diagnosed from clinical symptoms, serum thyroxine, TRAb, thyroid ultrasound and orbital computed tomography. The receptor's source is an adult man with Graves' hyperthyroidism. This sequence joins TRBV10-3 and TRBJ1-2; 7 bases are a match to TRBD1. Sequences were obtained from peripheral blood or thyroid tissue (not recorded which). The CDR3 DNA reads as TGTGCCAGCAGTGAGGACTACTCCACAGGGGCCCCAAACTATGGCTACACCTTC. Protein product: CASSEDYSTGAPNYGYTF.